The sequence of this T cell receptor beta chain was determined in a study of control samples from healthy donors and cancer patients. Trimming removed 5 bases from V and 6 bases from J; junction bases left unmatched: 1. The CDR3 sequence is 14 residues long. CDR1 is SSHAT and CDR2 is FNYEAQ in the germline V gene (reference sequence). Sequencing was performed with immunoSEQ multiplex PCR; in TCRdb, only in-frame clones are kept and a portion is missing. The top ten clones hold more than 1.3% of a sample with about 180,000 clones, 90% to 95% of them seen once. This clone occurred once. The receptor comes from a young man in good health. The genes are TRBV7-7 and TRBJ2-2; TRBD2 matches 12 bases. Sequenced input: blood. The chain's CDR3 is CASSRLAGAGELFF. The CDR3 nucleotides read TGTGCCAGCAGCCGACTAGCGGGGGCCGGGGAGCTGTTTTTT.